The rows below give T cell receptor beta chains drawn from one sample of a study of blood T cells in healthy people across ages. TCRdb re-analysed the 5' RACE reads in MiXCR, keeping a single row per CDR3 protein. The sample includes about 800,000 distinct CDR3 sequences, around a quarter seen only once; the top ten take under 4.5%. The sample was also linked to a second study, of T cells of mothers and their children.

The sequenced sample consisted of blood. The receptors here all came from a boy aged 10-17 years in good health. Both conserved end residues are part of each CDR3. The D gene is left open where the match is weak. Part of the rows lack a size; the others show once, few, many or a class for expanded clones.

>-|TRBJ1-2|-|TRBV7-3
CASLPRMVGQTYTF
TGTGCCAGCCTCCCTCGGATGGTAGGGCAGACCTACACCTTC
>TRBD2|TRBJ2-7|few|TRBV6-2/TRBV6-3
CASSYWRLAGETYEQYF
TGTGCCAGCAGTTACTGGCGCCTAGCGGGCGAGACGTACGAGCAGTACTTC
>-|TRBJ1-2|few|TRBV4-3
CASSQVSSASYGYTF
TGCGCCAGCAGCCAGGTTTCTTCCGCCAGTTATGGCTACACCTTC
>-|TRBJ2-7|many|TRBV4-3
CASSQDRVGTYEQYF
TGCGCCAGCAGCCAAGATCGCGTCGGAACCTACGAGCAGTACTTC
>-|TRBJ2-6|-|TRBV5-1
CASSLVPGYSGANVLTF
TGCGCCAGCAGCTTGGTTCCGGGGTACTCTGGGGCCAACGTCCTGACTTTC
>TRBD2|TRBJ2-1|few|TRBV20-1
CSARDPSGRFNEQFF
TGCAGTGCTAGAGATCCTAGCGGGAGGTTCAATGAGCAGTTCTTC
>-|TRBJ2-3|-|TRBV11-2
CASSLFGASVTDTQYF
TGTGCCAGCAGCCTTTTTGGGGCCTCCGTCACAGATACGCAGTATTTT
>TRBD1|TRBJ2-1|many|TRBV7-6
CASSLGGTGIGEQFF
TGTGCCAGCAGCTTAGGTGGGACAGGGATTGGTGAGCAGTTCTTC
>-|TRBJ2-7|many|TRBV29-1
CSVGDTNYEQYF
TGCAGCGTTGGGGACACGAACTACGAGCAGTACTTC
>-|TRBJ1-2|-|TRBV6-5
CASRGGSNYGYTF
TGTGCCAGCAGGGGGGGGAGCAACTATGGCTACACCTTC
>-|TRBJ1-1|-|TRBV5-1
CASSYVDARTEAFF
TGCGCCAGCAGTTACGTAGACGCCCGCACTGAAGCTTTCTTT
>-|TRBJ1-4|-|TRBV12-3/TRBV12-4
CASRLGATNEKLFF
TGTGCCAGCAGATTGGGGGCAACTAATGAAAAACTGTTTTTT
>-|TRBJ1-1|few|TRBV5-1
CASSITGTTNTEAFF
TGCGCCAGCAGCATTACCGGGACTACGAACACTGAAGCTTTCTTT
>TRBD1|TRBJ2-3|few|TRBV20-1
CSAGAGTGVPDTQYF
TGCAGTGCTGGAGCCGGGACAGGGGTACCAGATACGCAGTATTTT
>TRBD2|TRBJ2-1|-|TRBV20-1
CSAIERSSGITTEQFF
TGCAGTGCCATTGAACGCTCTAGCGGGATAACGACTGAGCAGTTCTTC
>-|TRBJ2-1|many|TRBV18
CASSLGLGSSEQFF
TGTGCCAGCTCACTCGGTCTGGGTAGTAGTGAGCAGTTCTTC
>-|TRBJ2-5|few|TRBV28
CASRERQETQYF
TGTGCCAGCAGGGAAAGACAAGAGACCCAGTACTTC
>-|TRBJ1-5|few|TRBV3-1
CASSPPGGQPQHF
TGTGCCAGCAGCCCCCCCGGGGGTCAGCCCCAGCATTTT
>-|TRBJ2-7|few|TRBV7-8
CASSLFSGPFYEQYF
TGTGCCAGCAGCTTATTCAGTGGCCCTTTCTACGAGCAGTACTTC
>TRBD1|TRBJ2-7|-|TRBV7-3
CASSQDRGGDEQYF
TGTGCCAGCAGCCAAGACAGGGGAGGAGACGAGCAGTACTTC
>-|TRBJ1-2|few|TRBV7-9
CASSLDSRSTF
TGTGCCAGCAGCTTGGACAGTCGCTCCACCTTC
>TRBD2|TRBJ2-2|-|TRBV5-4
CASATSGNTGELFF
TGTGCCAGCGCGACTAGCGGTAACACCGGGGAGCTGTTTTTT
>TRBD1|TRBJ2-3|-|TRBV12-3/TRBV12-4
CASTGRGQDTQYF
TGTGCCAGCACGGGCAGGGGGCAAGATACGCAGTATTTT
>-|TRBJ2-6|-|TRBV4-1
CASSQGSGVLYTNVLTF
TGCGCCAGCAGCCAAGGCTCGGGGGTCCTCTATACCAACGTCCTGACTTTC
>-|TRBJ1-1|-|TRBV5-1
CASRFQGSNTEAFF
TGCGCCAGCAGATTTCAGGGGAGCAACACTGAAGCTTTCTTT
>-|TRBJ2-1|-|TRBV7-6
CASSVQGTEQFF
TGTGCCAGCAGCGTACAGGGTACTGAGCAGTTCTTC
>TRBD1|TRBJ2-3|-|TRBV25-1
CASSDRGQGRDTQYF
TGTGCCAGCAGTGACCGCGGACAGGGAAGAGATACGCAGTATTTT
>-|TRBJ2-1|-|TRBV29-1
CSVEYRGNEQFF
TGCAGCGTTGAGTATCGGGGAAATGAGCAGTTCTTC
>-|TRBJ2-4|-|TRBV2
CASSPEGLNIQYF
TGTGCCAGCAGTCCAGAGGGACTAAACATTCAGTACTTC
>TRBD2|TRBJ2-5|-|TRBV5-5
CASSLWDSGGETQYF
TGTGCCAGCAGCTTATGGGACTCGGGGGGGGAGACCCAGTACTTC
>-|TRBJ1-4|-|TRBV5-6
CASSLVGRPNEKLFF
TGTGCCAGCAGCTTGGTAGGCAGGCCGAATGAAAAACTGTTTTTT
>-|TRBJ2-3|-|TRBV6-2/TRBV6-3
CASSYGTASTDTQYF
TGTGCCAGCAGTTACGGTACAGCTAGCACAGATACGCAGTATTTT
>TRBD1|TRBJ2-5|few|TRBV7-9
CASSPQNRGGETQYF
TGTGCCAGCAGCCCCCAAAACAGGGGTGGAGAGACCCAGTACTTC
>-|TRBJ1-3|-|TRBV20-1
CSAGATSGNTIYF
TGCAGTGCAGGGGCAACCTCTGGAAACACCATATATTTT
>-|TRBJ2-5|few|TRBV7-8
CASSSSLFETQYF
TGTGCCAGCAGCTCATCTTTATTCGAGACCCAGTACTTC
>TRBD1|TRBJ2-3|few|TRBV28
CASSSRDRGTDTQYF
TGTGCCAGCAGTTCCCGGGACAGGGGCACAGATACGCAGTATTTT
>TRBD2|TRBJ2-5|-|TRBV20-1
CSAGSPWASGGGETQYF
TGCAGTGCTGGATCCCCCTGGGCTAGCGGGGGGGGAGAGACCCAGTACTTC
>TRBD1|TRBJ1-1|-|TRBV12-3/TRBV12-4
CASSFGTGLDTEAFF
TGTGCCAGCAGTTTCGGGACAGGGCTAGACACTGAAGCTTTCTTT
>-|TRBJ2-7|few|TRBV12-3/TRBV12-4
CASSTFSSGEQYF
TGTGCCAGCAGCACCTTTAGTTCGGGGGAGCAGTACTTC
>-|TRBJ2-7|few|TRBV12-3/TRBV12-4
CASSPVPHEQYF
TGTGCCAGCAGTCCGGTCCCCCACGAGCAGTACTTC
>-|TRBJ2-6|few|TRBV5-6
CASSLWKGWTGANVLTF
TGTGCCAGCAGCTTGTGGAAGGGGTGGACTGGGGCCAACGTCCTGACTTTC
>-|TRBJ2-2|-|TRBV5-1
CASSLQGVGTGELFF
TGCGCCAGCAGCTTACAGGGAGTAGGCACCGGGGAGCTGTTTTTT